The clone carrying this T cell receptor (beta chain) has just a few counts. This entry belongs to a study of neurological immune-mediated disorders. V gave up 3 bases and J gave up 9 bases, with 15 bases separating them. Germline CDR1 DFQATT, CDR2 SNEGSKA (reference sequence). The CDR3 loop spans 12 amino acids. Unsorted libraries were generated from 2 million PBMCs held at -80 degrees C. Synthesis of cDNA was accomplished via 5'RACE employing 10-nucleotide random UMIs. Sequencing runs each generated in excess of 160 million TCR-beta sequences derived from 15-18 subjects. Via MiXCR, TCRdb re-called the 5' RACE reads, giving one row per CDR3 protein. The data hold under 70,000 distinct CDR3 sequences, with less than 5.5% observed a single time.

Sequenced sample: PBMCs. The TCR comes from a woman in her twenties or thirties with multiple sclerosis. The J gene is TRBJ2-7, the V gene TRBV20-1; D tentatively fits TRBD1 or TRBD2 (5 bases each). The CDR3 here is CSARGPGGGQYF. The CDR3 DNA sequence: TGCAGTGCTAGGGGACCCGGAGGAGGGCAGTACTTC.